The 10 T cell receptor beta chains in this list originate from one sample, sequenced in a study of CD8+ T cells in alopecia areata. RNA, once extracted, was reverse transcribed into cDNA for use as the sequencing template. Libraries were prepared by immunoSEQ multiplex PCR; TCRdb keeps only in-frame clonotypes and omits some of them. The table shows over 90,000 clones, with around 50% occurring only once. Sequencing used CD4+ T cells sorted from blood. The receptors were gathered from a human donor in good health.

This chain joins TRBV5-1 and TRBJ2-5; D tentatively reads TRBD1 or TRBD2 (5 bases each). The CDR3 runs 15 residues. V was clipped by 4 bases and J by 5 bases, with 18 bases between them. Germline lookup yields CDR1 SGHRS and CDR2 YFSETQ. CDR3 nucleotide sequence: TGCGCCAGCAGCCATTCCCCCGGGGCCGGGGAGACCCAGTACTTC. Its translation: CASSHSPGAGETQYF.

This chain joins TRBV30 and TRBJ2-7, with D possibly TRBD1 on 6 matching bases. CDR3 size: 15 residues. Trimming took 0 bases from V and 2 from J, leaving 14 bases between them. CDR1 and CDR2 (germline): GTSNPN, SVGIG (reference sequence). CDR3 residues: CAWSVRTVGPYEQYF. CDR3 DNA: TGTGCCTGGAGTGTAAGGACAGTTGGCCCCTACGAGCAGTACTTC.

This clone appeared once. The V and J genes are TRBV2 and TRBJ2-5; possible D gene TRBD1, 6 bases. This CDR3 contains 14 residues. Trimming took 7 bases from V and 4 from J, leaving 16 bases between them. Germline CDR1 and CDR2: SNHLY and FYNNEI. CDR3 sequence (DNA): TGTGCCAGCACCAGGGGAAGCCAGAGAGAGACCCAGTACTTC. It is translated as CASTRGSQRETQYF.

This chain joins TRBV25-1 and TRBJ2-5, with D perhaps being TRBD1 or TRBD2 (5 bases each). With the DNA end fitting TRBJ2-7 better, the J assignment may be wrong. The germline CDR1 and CDR2 sequences are MGHDK and SYGVNS. The CDR3 spans 14 residues. CDR3 DNA: TGTGCCAGCAGTGAGTCCGGGACCTCCTACGAGCAGTACTTC. This codes for CASSESGTSYEQYF.

This clone came up a few times. The chain uses TRBV28 and TRBJ2-7, with 8 bases lining up with TRBD2. After removal of 6 bases from V and 0 bases from J, the junction contained 4 bases not matched to a gene. The germline V gene has CDR1 MDHEN and CDR2 SYDVKM. The CDR3 sequence is 14 residues long. The CDR3 loop is CASRDSGASYEQYF. The CDR3 DNA sequence: TGTGCCAGCAGGGATAGCGGGGCCTCCTACGAGCAGTACTTC. The full variable domain, with the rest looked up from reference TRBV28 and TRBJ2-7, is DVKVTQSSRYLVKRTGEKVFLECVQDMDHENMFWYRQDPGLGLRLIYFSYDVKMKEKGDIPEGYSVSREKKERFSLILESASTNQTSMYLCASRDSGASYEQYFGPGTRLTVT.

V gene TRBV4-2 combines with J gene TRBJ2-5; D is perhaps TRBD1 or TRBD2 (6 bases each). CDR3 length equals 14 residues. The V end lost 1 base, the J end lost 5 bases, and 11 bases lay between the germline ends. The germline V gene encodes CDR1 LGHNA and CDR2 YNFKEQ. CDR3 coding DNA: TGTGCCAGCAGCCAAGGGGGGGCCGGGGAGACCCAGTACTTC. Translated, it gives CASSQGGAGETQYF.

This clone was picked up a small number of times. The gene calls are TRBV2 and TRBJ2-2, with TRBD1 as a possible D gene (6 bases). V was pared by 6 bases and J by 0 bases, with 14 bases between. Germline V gene sequence: CDR1 SNHLY, CDR2 FYNNEI. The CDR3 is 16 residues long. In nucleotides, the CDR3 is TGTGCCAGCAGGGAGCGGACAGCCTCGAACACCGGGGAGCTGTTTTTT. It codes for CASRERTASNTGELFF. Full variable domain (remainder filled in from reference TRBV2 and TRBJ2-2): EPEVTQTPSHQVTQMGQEVILRCVPISNHLYFYWYRQILGQKVEFLVSFYNNEISEKSEIFDDQFSVERPDGSNFTLKIRSTKLEDSAMYFCASRERTASNTGELFFGEGSRLTVL.

This sequence joins TRBV5-6 and TRBJ2-3, with no clear D. The CDR3 is made up of 14 amino acids. The V end was cut by 1 base, the J end by 5 bases, with 11 bases between. From germline, CDR1 is SGHDT and CDR2 YYEEEE. CDR3 coding DNA: TGTGCCAGCAGCTTGAGGTCCGTAGGAGATACGCAGTATTTT. This translates into CASSLRSVGDTQYF.

The chain combines TRBV7-2 with TRBJ2-5; 9 bases are a match to TRBD2. This CDR3 has 16 residues. Unmatched junction bases numbered 11, after V lost 4 bases and J lost 5 bases. The germline V gene has CDR1 SGHTA and CDR2 FQGNSA. CDR3 in amino acids: CASSWMPGGGAETQYF. CDR3 in DNA: TGTGCCAGCAGCTGGATGCCTGGCGGGGGGGCGGAGACCCAGTACTTC.

This clone was recorded a few times. The chain uses TRBV7-3 and TRBJ2-5; no firm D call. This CDR3 spans 14 amino acids. Trimming removed 1 base from V and 5 bases from J, with 11 bases in between. CDR1 is SGHTA and CDR2 is FQGTGA in the germline V gene. Here the CDR3 reads CASSLNSGPETQYF. The CDR3 DNA sequence: TGTGCCAGCAGCTTAAACTCTGGGCCGGAGACCCAGTACTTC.